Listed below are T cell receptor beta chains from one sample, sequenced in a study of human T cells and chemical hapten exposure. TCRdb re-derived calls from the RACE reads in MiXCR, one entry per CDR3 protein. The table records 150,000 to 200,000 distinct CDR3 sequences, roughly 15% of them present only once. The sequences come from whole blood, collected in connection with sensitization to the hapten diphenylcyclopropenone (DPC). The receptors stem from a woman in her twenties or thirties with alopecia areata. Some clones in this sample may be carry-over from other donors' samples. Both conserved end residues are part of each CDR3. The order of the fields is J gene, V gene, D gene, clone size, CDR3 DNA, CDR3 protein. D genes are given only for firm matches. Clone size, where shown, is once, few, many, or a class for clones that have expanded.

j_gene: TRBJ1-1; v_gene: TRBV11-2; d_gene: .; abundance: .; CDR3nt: TGTGCCAGCAGCTTAGGTGTCAGGGCGTCGAACACTGAAGCTTTCTTT; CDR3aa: CASSLGVRASNTEAFF
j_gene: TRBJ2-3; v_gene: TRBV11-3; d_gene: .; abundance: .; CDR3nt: TGTGCCAGCAGCTTAGGGGACCCCACTTCGACGCAGTATTTT; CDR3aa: CASSLGDPTSTQYF
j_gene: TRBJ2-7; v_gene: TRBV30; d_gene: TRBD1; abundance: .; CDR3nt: TGTGCCTGGAGTTACGGGACAGTCTCCTACGAGCAGTACTTC; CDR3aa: CAWSYGTVSYEQYF
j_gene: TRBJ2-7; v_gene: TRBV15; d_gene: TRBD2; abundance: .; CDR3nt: TGTGCCACCAGCCGCCGCGGGGGATCCTACGAGCAGTACTTC; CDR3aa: CATSRRGGSYEQYF
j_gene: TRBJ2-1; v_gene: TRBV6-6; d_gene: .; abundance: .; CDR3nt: TGTGCCAGCAGCCGCGGGACTCCTTCTCACAATGAGCAGTTCTTC; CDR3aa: CASSRGTPSHNEQFF
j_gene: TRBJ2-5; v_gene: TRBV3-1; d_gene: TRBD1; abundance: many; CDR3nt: TGTGCCAGCAGCCAGACCGGGACAGGCCAAGAGACCCAGTACTTC; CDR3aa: CASSQTGTGQETQYF
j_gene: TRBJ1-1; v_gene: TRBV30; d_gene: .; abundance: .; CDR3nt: TGTGCCTGGAACCAAGAAGGGGACACTGAAGCTTTCTTT; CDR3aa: CAWNQEGDTEAFF
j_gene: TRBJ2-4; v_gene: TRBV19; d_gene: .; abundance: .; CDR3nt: TGTGCCAGTAGTTTTCGACAACAGACGGACATTCAGTACTTC; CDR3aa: CASSFRQQTDIQYF
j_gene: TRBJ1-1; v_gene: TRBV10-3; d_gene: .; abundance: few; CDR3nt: TGTGCCATCAGTGGTCCGGAGAACACTGAAGCTTTCTTT; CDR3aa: CAISGPENTEAFF
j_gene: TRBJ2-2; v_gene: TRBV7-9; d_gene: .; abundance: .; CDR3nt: TGTGCCAGCAGCCCGAGGAACACCGGGGAGCTGTTTTTT; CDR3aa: CASSPRNTGELFF
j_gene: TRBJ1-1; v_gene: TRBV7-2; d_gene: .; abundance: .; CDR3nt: TGTGCCAGCAGCTTAAGATTCAGGGGAGCTGAAGCTTTCTTT; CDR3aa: CASSLRFRGAEAFF
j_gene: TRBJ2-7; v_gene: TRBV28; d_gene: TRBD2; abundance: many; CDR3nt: TGTGCCAGCAGTTTACGGGGGGCCTACGAGCAGTACTTC; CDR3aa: CASSLRGAYEQYF
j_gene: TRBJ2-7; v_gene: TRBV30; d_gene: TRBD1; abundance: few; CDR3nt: TGTGCCTGGCAACTCGACAGGGTCCACGAGCAGTACTTC; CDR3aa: CAWQLDRVHEQYF
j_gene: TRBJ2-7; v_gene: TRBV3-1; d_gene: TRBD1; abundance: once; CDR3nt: TGTGCCAGCAGCCTTGGGACAGGGCAGTACGAGCAGTACTTC; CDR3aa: CASSLGTGQYEQYF
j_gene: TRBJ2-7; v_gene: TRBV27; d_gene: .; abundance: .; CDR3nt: TGTGCCAGCAGTTTAGGAGGACAGACGTACGAGCAGTACTTC; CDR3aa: CASSLGGQTYEQYF
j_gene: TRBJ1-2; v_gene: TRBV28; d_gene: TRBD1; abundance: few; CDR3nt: TGTGCCAGCAGTGGGGTGGACAGGGGCCAATTCTCGTATGGCTACACCTTC; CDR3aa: CASSGVDRGQFSYGYTF
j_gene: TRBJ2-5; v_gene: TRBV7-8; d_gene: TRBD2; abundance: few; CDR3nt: TGTGCCAGCAGCTTACGGGAGGGCCAGACCCAGTACTTC; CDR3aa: CASSLREGQTQYF
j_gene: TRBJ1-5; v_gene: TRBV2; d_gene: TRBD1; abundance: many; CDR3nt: TGTGCCAGCAGTCCCGGGACAGGGTACAATCAGCCCCAGCATTTT; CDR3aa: CASSPGTGYNQPQHF
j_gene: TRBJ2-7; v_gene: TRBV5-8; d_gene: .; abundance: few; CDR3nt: TGTGCCAGCAGCTTCCGACGGGGTTACGAGCAGTACTTC; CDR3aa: CASSFRRGYEQYF
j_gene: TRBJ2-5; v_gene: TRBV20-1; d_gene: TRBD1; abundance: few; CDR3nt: TGCAGTGCCCGGAGGACAGGTCAAGGGGAGACCCAGTACTTC; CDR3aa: CSARRTGQGETQYF
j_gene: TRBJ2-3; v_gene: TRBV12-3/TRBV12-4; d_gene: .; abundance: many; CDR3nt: TGTGCCAGCAGTTTTCGGGGCACAGATACGCAGTATTTT; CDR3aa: CASSFRGTDTQYF
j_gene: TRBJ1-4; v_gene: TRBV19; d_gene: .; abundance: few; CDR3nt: TGTGCCAGTAGTATAGGACGCACCCCAACTAATGAAAAACTGTTTTTT; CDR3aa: CASSIGRTPTNEKLFF
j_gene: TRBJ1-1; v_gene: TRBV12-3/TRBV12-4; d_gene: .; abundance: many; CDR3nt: TGTGCCAGCAGCTCGACAGTGAACACTGAAGCTTTCTTT; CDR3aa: CASSSTVNTEAFF
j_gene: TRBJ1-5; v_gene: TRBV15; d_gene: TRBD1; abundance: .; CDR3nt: TGTGCCACCAGCAGAGGACAGGGAGGCAATCAGCCCCAGCATTTT; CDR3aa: CATSRGQGGNQPQHF
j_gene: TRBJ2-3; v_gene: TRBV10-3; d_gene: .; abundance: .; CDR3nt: TGTGCCATCAGTGAGTCGGCAGCAGATACGCAGTATTTT; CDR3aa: CAISESAADTQYF
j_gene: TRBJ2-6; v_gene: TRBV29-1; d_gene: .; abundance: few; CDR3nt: TGCAGCGTTCCAGAGGGGGCTGGGGCCAACGTCCTGACTTTC; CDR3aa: CSVPEGAGANVLTF
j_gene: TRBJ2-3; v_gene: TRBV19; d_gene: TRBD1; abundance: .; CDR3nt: TGTGCCAGTAGTAGGGACAGGGGCGCCACGCAGTATTTT; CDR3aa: CASSRDRGATQYF
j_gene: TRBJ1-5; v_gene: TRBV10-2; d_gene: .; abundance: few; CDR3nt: TGCGCCAGCAGTGACCCTCGGGGGTTTCAGCCCCAGCATTTT; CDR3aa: CASSDPRGFQPQHF
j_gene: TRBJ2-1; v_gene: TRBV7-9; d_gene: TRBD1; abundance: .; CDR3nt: TGTGCCAGCAGCCCCCCGTTGGGACAGGCCCACAATGAGCAGTTCTTC; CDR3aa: CASSPPLGQAHNEQFF
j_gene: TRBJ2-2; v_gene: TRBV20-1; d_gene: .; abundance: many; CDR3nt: TGCAGTGCTAGAGATCTGCCCACCGGGGAGCTGTTTTTT; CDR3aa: CSARDLPTGELFF
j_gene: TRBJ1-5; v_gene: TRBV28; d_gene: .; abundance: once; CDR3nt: TGTGCCAGCAGTTCCTTTGGGTCAGCCCCAGCATTT; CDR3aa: CASSSFGSAPAF
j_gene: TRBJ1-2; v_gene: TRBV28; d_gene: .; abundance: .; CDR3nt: TGTGCCAGCAGCCACAACTATGGCTACACCTTC; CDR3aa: CASSHNYGYTF
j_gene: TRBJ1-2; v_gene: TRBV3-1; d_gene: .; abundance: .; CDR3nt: TGTGCCAGCAGCCAAGCCCCCGAAGGGGGCTACACCTTC; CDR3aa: CASSQAPEGGYTF
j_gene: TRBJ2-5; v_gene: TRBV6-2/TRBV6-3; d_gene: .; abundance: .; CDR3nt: TGTGCCAGCAGTTACGTACCAGGCTTCCAAGAGACCCAGTACTTC; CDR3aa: CASSYVPGFQETQYF